The 27 T cell receptor beta chains presented below share a single source sample, sequenced in a study of identical twins (dated by TCRdb to 2016 to 2018). Libraries were prepared through 5' RACE. Sequencing relied on an Illumina HiSeq 2000. TCRdb ran its own pipeline on the public reads, namely fastp trimming at Q25 and MiXCR clone calling, and kept in-frame beta chains. Rows with a matching CDR3 protein are joined into one entry that keeps the most common DNA and genes. Here the sample has approximately 240,000 distinct CDR3 sequences; 11% to 15% occur a single time. Around 8.3% of the sample comes from the top ten. The source material was memory (CD45RO+) T cells sorted from blood. Interpreted using the paper, the cell subset or site label stands for: CD45RO+ enriched T cells. Source of these receptors: a young woman in good health.

V usage is TRBV21-1 and J usage is TRBJ2-7; TRBD1 was called by the table and not checked on the DNA. TRBV21-1 is designated a pseudogene. The CDR3 is 16 residues long. CDR3 sequence (DNA): TGTGCGGGCTTGAGAGGGGTTGACAGGGGGACTAACGAGCAGTACTTC. This encodes CAGLRGVDRGTNEQYF.

V and J are TRBV19 and TRBJ1-2, with D possibly TRBD1 on 6 matching bases. The CDR3 consists of 12 residues. CDR1 and CDR2 (germline): LNHDA, SQIVND (reference sequence). The V end lost 7 bases, the J end lost 5 bases, and 11 bases lay between the germline ends. CDR3 nucleotide sequence: TGTGCCAGTACTCGGACAGATTATGGCTACACCTTC. Its protein product is CASTRTDYGYTF.

This clonotype was counted many times. The J gene is TRBJ1-1, the V gene TRBV7-2, with D perhaps matching TRBD1 (5 bases). In germline, CDR1 is SGHTA, CDR2 FQGNSA. The CDR3 has 14 amino acids. Deletions cut 5 bases from V and 3 bases from J, with 13 bases between. Written as DNA, the CDR3 is TGTGCCAGCAGCCCGATTCAGGGATACACTGAAGCTTTCTTT. It specifies CASSPIQGYTEAFF.

The sample holds a few counts of this clonotype. The chain employs TRBV7-3 and TRBJ2-5; D unclear. Trimming took 5 bases from V and 3 from J, leaving 10 bases between them. The CDR3 is 13 residues long. Looked up from germline, CDR1 is SGHTA and CDR2 is FQGTGA. CDR3 DNA sequence: TGTGCCAGCAGCCCCGGGTCGGAAGAGACCCAGTACTTC. It specifies CASSPGSEETQYF. Full variable domain (missing parts from reference TRBV7-3 and TRBJ2-5): GAGVSQTPSNKVTEKGKYVELRCDPISGHTALYWYRQSLGQGPEFLIYFQGTGAADDSGLPNDRFFAVRPEGSVSTLKIQRTERGDSAVYLCASSPGSEETQYFGPGTRLLVL.

This CDR3 is CASSWGATEAFF. DNA for the CDR3: TGTGCCAGCAGCTGGGGGGCGACTGAAGCTTTCTTT. The rearrangement links TRBV7-9 to TRBJ1-1, with D possibly TRBD1 on 6 matching bases. Germline V CDR1 and CDR2: SEHNR, FQNEAQ (reference sequence). The CDR3 spans 12 residues. Trimming cost V 4 bases and J 5 bases, with 8 bases left between them.

V is TRBV15 and J is TRBJ1-2; maybe TRBD1 (6 bases). Germline-derived CDR1 and CDR2 are LNHNV and YYDKDF (reference sequence). The CDR3 totals 17 residues. The V end was cut by 0 bases, the J end by 3 bases, with 17 bases between. This chain's CDR3 is CATSRDRNLAGDYGYTF. In DNA form, the CDR3 reads TGTGCCACCAGCAGAGATAGGAACTTAGCAGGGGACTATGGCTACACCTTC.

The rearrangement joins TRBV20-1 to TRBJ1-4; D may be TRBD1 (5 bases). Germline V lookup: CDR1 DFQATT, CDR2 SNEGSKA (reference sequence). The CDR3 runs 14 residues. Trimming took 0 bases from V and 7 from J, leaving 12 bases between them. The CDR3 nucleotides are TGCAGTGCTAGAGACAGGGATTCAGGTGAAAAACTGTTTTTT. As protein: CSARDRDSGEKLFF.

This clonotype was detected only a few times. DNA of the CDR3: TGTGCCAGCAGAGTTTGGGGGGGGTTTGAGCAGTTCTTC. The encoded protein is CASRVWGGFEQFF. V and J are TRBV27 and TRBJ2-1; 7 bases line up with TRBD2. CDR1 MNHEY and CDR2 SMNVEV come from the germline V gene (reference sequence). The CDR3 is made up of 13 amino acids. Germline trimming cut 6 bases from V and 9 bases from J; bases unmatched to any gene: 8.

As DNA, the CDR3 is TGTGCCAGCAGCTTGTTCTTTTCTAGCGTTTCAGGGGAGCTGTTTTTT. It is translated as CASSLFFSSVSGELFF. This rearrangement joins TRBV5-5 to TRBJ2-2, with a weak D call TRBD2 (6 bases). V lost 1 base and J 8 bases, leaving 18 bases between the germline ends. Per the germline V gene, CDR1 is SGHKS and CDR2 is YYEKEE (reference sequence). The CDR3 runs to 16 residues.

The rearrangement uses TRBV30 and TRBJ2-1; no clear D. V was shortened by 0 bases and J by 6 bases, with 9 bases between the two germline ends. There are 13 residues in the CDR3. Per the germline V gene, CDR1 is GTSNPN and CDR2 is SVGIG (reference sequence). The CDR3 loop is CAWSVGLSNEQFF. As DNA, the CDR3 is TGTGCCTGGAGTGTAGGCCTATCCAATGAGCAGTTCTTC.

There are a few counts of this clonotype. The chain is built from TRBV19 and TRBJ1-5, with D perhaps matching TRBD1 (5 bases). This CDR3 is built from 15 residues. Looked up from germline, CDR1 is LNHDA and CDR2 is SQIVND (reference sequence). V was shortened by 7 bases and J by 4 bases, with 17 bases between the two germline ends. The CDR3: CASNFVGTQNQPQHF. DNA of the CDR3: TGTGCCAGTAATTTTGTCGGGACGCAAAATCAGCCCCAGCATTTT.

This clonotype was seen more than once but under ten times. The chain joins TRBV12-3 or TRBV12-4 to TRBJ2-5; 8 bases match TRBD2. J was trimmed by 8 bases and V by 6 bases; bases with no gene match: 14. This CDR3 contains 15 residues. In DNA, the CDR3 is TGTGCCAGCAGGGCACTAGCGGAGGGGAAGAGAACCCAGTACTTC. The encoded protein is CASRALAEGKRTQYF.

CDR3 amino acids: CASSYGPDSSDSPLHF. The DNA of the CDR3 is TGTGCCAGCAGCTACGGCCCGGACAGTTCAGATTCACCCCTCCACTTT. The rearrangement joins TRBV5-5 to TRBJ1-6, with D perhaps TRBD1 (6 bases). Trimming left V 3 bases short and J 8 bases short, with 18 bases between. This CDR3 region has 16 residues. The germline V gene has CDR1 SGHKS and CDR2 YYEKEE (reference sequence).

A few counts support this clonotype. J is TRBJ1-1 and V is TRBV12-3 or TRBV12-4; D remains ambiguous. The CDR3 spans 13 residues. V lost 6 bases and J 4 bases, leaving 12 bases between the germline ends. Here the CDR3 DNA reads TGTGCCAGCAGAATAGCGAAGGGCACTGAAGCTTTCTTT. Its protein is CASRIAKGTEAFF.

Ten or more counts support this clonotype. V gene TRBV6-1 combines with J gene TRBJ1-2; 8 bases map to TRBD1. The CDR3 covers 15 residues. V lost 6 bases, J lost 6 bases, and 12 bases stayed unmatched. Germline CDR1 reads MNHNS; CDR2 reads SASEGT. The CDR3 region is CASRRGITGGNGYTF. Written as DNA, the CDR3 is TGTGCCAGCAGACGCGGCATCACAGGGGGAAATGGCTACACCTTC.

This clonotype was observed a single time. This chain links TRBV20-1 with TRBJ2-1; D possibly uses TRBD1 or TRBD2 (7 bases each). Germline V CDR1 and CDR2: DFQATT, SNEGSKA (reference sequence). The CDR3 contains 14 residues. The CDR3 protein is CSAAGGRVYNEQFF. CDR3 nucleotides: TGCAGCGCGGCAGGGGGGAGGGTTTACAATGAGCAGTTCTTC.

This clonotype has more than one count but fewer than ten. The chain links TRBV20-1 to TRBJ1-6; 9 nucleotides align to TRBD1. V trimming: 4 bases; J trimming: 9 bases; junction bases outside the gene matches: 4. Germline V CDR1 and CDR2: DFQATT, SNEGSKA (reference sequence). This CDR3 contains 13 residues. As DNA, the CDR3 is TGCAGTGCTATTGGACAGGGGAGTTCACCCCTCCACTTT. As protein: CSAIGQGSSPLHF.

The genes are TRBV18 and TRBJ2-3; D is possibly TRBD2 (5 bases). V was cut by 8 bases and J by 6 bases, with 12 bases left in between. The CDR3 sequence is 12 residues long. Germline CDR1 is KGHSH and CDR2 is LQKENI. The CDR3 loop reads CASSPRADTQYF. In DNA form, the CDR3 reads TGTGCCAGCAGCCCGAGGGCGGATACGCAGTATTTT.

CDR3 region: CASSSRFRHGKEAFF. CDR3 DNA: TGTGCCAGCAGTTCCCGATTTCGGCACGGTAAGGAAGCTTTCTTT. This chain joins TRBV27 and TRBJ1-1, with D unclear. V was clipped by 4 bases and J by 8 bases, with 20 bases between them. The CDR3 length is 15 residues. Germline CDR1 and CDR2: MNHEY and SMNVEV (reference sequence).

The chain joins TRBV20-1 to TRBJ2-3, with D uncertain. This CDR3 region has 12 residues. In germline, CDR1 is DFQATT, CDR2 SNEGSKA (reference sequence). Trimming pared 6 bases from V and 4 bases from J, leaving 11 bases between. The CDR3 DNA reads TGCAGTGCAGAGAGTCGCGCAGATACGCAGTATTTT. Amino acid sequence: CSAESRADTQYF.

This clonotype was counted at least ten times. V gene TRBV5-4 combines with J gene TRBJ1-2; D is unclear. In germline, CDR1 is SGHNT, CDR2 YYREEE (reference sequence). This CDR3 spans 14 amino acids. The V end lost 5 bases, the J end lost 4 bases, and 15 bases lay between the germline ends. DNA for the CDR3: TGTGCCAGCAGTGACGGGGATCCTCCCTATGGCTACACCTTC. It codes for CASSDGDPPYGYTF. The full variable domain, with the rest looked up from reference TRBV5-4 and TRBJ1-2, is ETGVTQSPTHLIKTRGQQVTLRCSSQSGHNTVSWYQQALGQGPQFIFQYYREEENGRGNFPPRFSGLQFPNYSSELNVNALELDDSALYLCASSDGDPPYGYTFGSGTRLTVV.

The chain recombines TRBV7-2 with TRBJ2-7, with D perhaps matching TRBD1 (6 bases). The germline V gene has CDR1 SGHTA and CDR2 FQGNSA. The V end lost 3 bases, the J end lost 7 bases, and 13 bases lay between the germline ends. The CDR3 sequence is 13 residues long. CDR3 in amino acids: CASSFTGSKEQYF. The CDR3 bases are TGTGCCAGCAGCTTCACAGGGTCTAAGGAGCAGTACTTC.

This clonotype came up many times. This chain joins TRBV5-1 and TRBJ2-3; 9 positions match TRBD2. Trimming removed 4 bases from V and 0 bases from J; junction bases left unmatched: 6. The CDR3 has 16 amino acids. Germline assignment: CDR1 SGHRS and CDR2 YFSETQ. Here the CDR3 DNA reads TGCGCCAGCAGCCTCTGGAGCGGGGGGAGCACAGATACGCAGTATTTT. Translated: CASSLWSGGSTDTQYF.

This chain links TRBV11-3 with TRBJ2-1, with TRBD2 matching 10 bases. The CDR3 sequence is 16 residues long. Germline CDR1 SGHNT, CDR2 YENEEA. Germline trimming cut 0 bases from V and 5 bases from J; bases unmatched to any gene: 4. CDR3 amino acids: CASSLEGTSVNNEQFF. The CDR3 DNA reads as TGTGCCAGCAGCTTAGAGGGGACTAGCGTCAACAATGAGCAGTTCTTC.

The CDR3 sequence: CASSFSAGGPYEQYF. The CDR3 coding sequence is TGTGCCAGCAGTTTTTCCGCGGGGGGGCCCTACGAGCAGTACTTC. The V call is TRBV12-3 or TRBV12-4, the J call TRBJ2-7; 9 positions agree with TRBD2. V dropped 3 bases and J dropped 2; count of bases not matched to a gene: 5. The CDR3 totals 15 residues.

This clonotype came up a few times. This chain links TRBV7-2 with TRBJ1-2; no clear D. The V end lost 10 bases, the J end lost 4 bases, and 16 bases lay between the germline ends. The CDR3 covers 13 residues. The germline V gene has CDR1 SGHTA and CDR2 FQGNSA. The CDR3 DNA reads as TGTGCCACTTCCAACGGCCCCATCTATGGCTACACCTTC. Amino acid sequence: CATSNGPIYGYTF.

The chain carries TRBV7-9 and TRBJ2-5, with unresolved D. V was pared by 5 bases and J by 0 bases, with 10 bases between. Per germline, CDR1 SEHNR and CDR2 FQNEAQ (reference sequence). The CDR3 consists of 14 residues. The CDR3 sequence: CASSPNSNQETQYF. The DNA for the CDR3 is TGTGCCAGCAGCCCCAACAGTAACCAAGAGACCCAGTACTTC.